This TCR beta chain was recorded in a study of blood T cell repertoires in COVID-19 (dated by TCRdb to the early 2020s). Concerning the study at large: Samples covering the acute and convalescent phases of COVID-19 were provided by collaborators in the United States, Italy and Spain. The prospective study material was composed of cDNA or gDNA derived from T cells, B-cell-depleted T cells, or PBMCs. Subjects who had been exposed to COVID-19, were actively infected with it, or had recovered from it provided the deeply sampled blood TCRbeta repertoires that made up the dataset. The repertoires were made available in a free public database intended to serve as a resource for research on the immune response to SARS-CoV-2. Samples came from the ongoing ImmuneRACE study (first 160 participants) plus 1,254 subjects from 6 global collaborators. Nearly every sample came with metadata listing a de-identified subject ID, COVID-19 status, age in years and sex. Where available, HLA class I and class II types were taken from metadata supplied by the sample provider and were not determined by assay-based typing. General findings and caveats noted by the study authors: The amount of clinical and demographic metadata varied by source and participant and was provided uncurated.

Whole blood was collected in K2EDTA tubes by collaborating institutions according to the institutions' own protocols. For TCRbeta analysis, collaborators shipped samples in one of three forms: frozen whole blood, isolated PBMCs, or DNA extracted from either of those sample types. V is shortened by 5 bases, J by 10 bases, and the region joining them spans 11 bases. Spanning cysteine to phenylalanine, the CDR3 consists of 11 amino acids. Solely the CDR3 DNA is kept, with 33 bases framed from the first base. The immunoSEQ Assay, a bias-controlled multiplex PCR, was used to amplify TCRbeta CDR3 regions from genomic DNA. In the original analysis: Nucleated cell counts per sample were estimated from amplification of reference gene primers within the assay. To quantify the absolute abundance of each unique TCRbeta CDR3 rearrangement, sequence reads were collapsed and filtered. Productive Simpson clonality was computed per sample as the square root of Simpson's diversity index over productive rearrangements. What TCRdb holds here is the immuneACCESS table cut down to in-frame rearrangements. Part of the clones is not present; checked against another copy, under half of the missing clones reflect an unresolved V gene, and the others are unexplained. The V and J calls and clone size were taken over from that table, and D and trimming were inferred from the DNA. The sample yields around 200,000 clones; approximately 86% were counted once. The ten top clones hold less than 3.5% of the sample.

Worth noting for this clone: Its antigen is still unknown. No per-base quality is available; no much larger clone lies one base away.

The rearrangement joined TRBV12-3 or TRBV12-4 to TRBJ1-1; matching of 6 bases hints at TRBD1 as the D gene. This clonotype originated in a middle-aged man with active or convalescent COVID-19. The sample consisted of peripheral blood. The DNA is TGTGCCAGCAGTGGGACACTTTTAGCTTTCTTT. Its protein is CASSGTLLAFF.